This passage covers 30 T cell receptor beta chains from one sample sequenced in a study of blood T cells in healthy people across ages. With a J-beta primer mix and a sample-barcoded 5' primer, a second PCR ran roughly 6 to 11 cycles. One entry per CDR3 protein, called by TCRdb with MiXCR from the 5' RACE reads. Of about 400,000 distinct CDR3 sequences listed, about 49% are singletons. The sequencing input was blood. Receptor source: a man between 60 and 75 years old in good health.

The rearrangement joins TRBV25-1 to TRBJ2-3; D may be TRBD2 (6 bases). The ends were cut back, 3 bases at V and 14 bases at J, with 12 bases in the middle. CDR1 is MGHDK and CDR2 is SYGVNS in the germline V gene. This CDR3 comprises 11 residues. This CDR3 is CASSDLTSRYF. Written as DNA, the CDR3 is TGTGCCAGCAGTGATCTCACTAGCAGGTATTTT.

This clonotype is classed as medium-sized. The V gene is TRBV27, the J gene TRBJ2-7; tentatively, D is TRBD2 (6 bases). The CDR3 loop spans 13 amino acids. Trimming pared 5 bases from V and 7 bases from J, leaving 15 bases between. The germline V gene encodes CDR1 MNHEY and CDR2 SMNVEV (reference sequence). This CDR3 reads CASSPTSAGEQYF. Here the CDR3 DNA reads TGTGCCAGCAGTCCAACCTCGGCGGGGGAGCAGTACTTC.

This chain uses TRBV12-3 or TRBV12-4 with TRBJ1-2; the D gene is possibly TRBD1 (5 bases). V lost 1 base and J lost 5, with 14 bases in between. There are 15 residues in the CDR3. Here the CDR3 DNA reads TGTGCCAGCAGTTTAGGGGGTCAGGGCTCTTATGGCTACACCTTC. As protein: CASSLGGQGSYGYTF.

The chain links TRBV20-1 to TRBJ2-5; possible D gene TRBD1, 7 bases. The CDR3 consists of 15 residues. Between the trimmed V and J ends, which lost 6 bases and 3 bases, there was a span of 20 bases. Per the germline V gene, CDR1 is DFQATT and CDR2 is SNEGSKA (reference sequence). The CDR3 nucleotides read TGCAGTGCCCGAGGAGGGACAGTACCGAAAGAGACCCAGTACTTC. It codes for CSARGGTVPKETQYF.

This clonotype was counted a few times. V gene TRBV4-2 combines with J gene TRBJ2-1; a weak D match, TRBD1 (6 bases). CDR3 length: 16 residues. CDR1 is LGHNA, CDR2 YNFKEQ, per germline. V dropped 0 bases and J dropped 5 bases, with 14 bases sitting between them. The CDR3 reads CASSQDRRGLNNEQFF. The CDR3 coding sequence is TGTGCCAGCAGCCAAGATCGCAGGGGCCTAAACAATGAGCAGTTCTTC.

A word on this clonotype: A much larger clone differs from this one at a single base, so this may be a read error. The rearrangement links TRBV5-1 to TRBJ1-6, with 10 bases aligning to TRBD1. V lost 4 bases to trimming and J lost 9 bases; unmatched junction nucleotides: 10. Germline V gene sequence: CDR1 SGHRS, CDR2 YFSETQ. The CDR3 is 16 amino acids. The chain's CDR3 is CASSPSQTGGGSPLHF. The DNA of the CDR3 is TGCGCCAGCAGCCCCAGTCAGACAGGGGGCGGTTCACCCCTCCACTTT.

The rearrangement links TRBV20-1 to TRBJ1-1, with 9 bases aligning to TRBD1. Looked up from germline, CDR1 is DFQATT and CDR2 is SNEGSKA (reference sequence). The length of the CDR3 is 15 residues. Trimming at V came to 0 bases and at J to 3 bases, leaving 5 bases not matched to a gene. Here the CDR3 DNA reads TGCAGTGCTAGAGACCCGGACAGGGGCGACACTGAAGCTTTCTTT. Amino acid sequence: CSARDPDRGDTEAFF.

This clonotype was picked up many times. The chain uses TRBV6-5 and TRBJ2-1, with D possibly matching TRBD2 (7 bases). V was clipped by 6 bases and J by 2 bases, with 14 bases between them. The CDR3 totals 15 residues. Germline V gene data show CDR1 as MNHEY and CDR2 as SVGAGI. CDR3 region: CASRASGGPYNEQFF. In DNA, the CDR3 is TGTGCCAGCAGGGCGTCCGGGGGGCCCTACAATGAGCAGTTCTTC.

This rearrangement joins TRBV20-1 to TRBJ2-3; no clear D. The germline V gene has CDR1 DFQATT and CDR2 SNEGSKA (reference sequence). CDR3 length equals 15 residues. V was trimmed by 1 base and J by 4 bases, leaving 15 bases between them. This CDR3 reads CSARGRWGRADTQYF. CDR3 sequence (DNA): TGCAGTGCTAGAGGCCGTTGGGGTAGGGCAGATACGCAGTATTTT.

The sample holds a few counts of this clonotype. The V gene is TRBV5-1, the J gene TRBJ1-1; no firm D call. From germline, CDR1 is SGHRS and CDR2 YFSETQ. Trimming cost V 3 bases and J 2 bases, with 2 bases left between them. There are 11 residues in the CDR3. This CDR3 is CASSSNTEAFF. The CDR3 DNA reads TGCGCCAGCAGCTCCAACACTGAAGCTTTCTTT. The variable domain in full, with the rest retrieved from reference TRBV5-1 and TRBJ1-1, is KAGVTQTPRYLIKTRGQQVTLSCSPISGHRSVSWYQQTPGQGLQFLFEYFSETQRNKGNFPGRFSGRQFSNSRSEMNVSTLELGDSALYLCASSSNTEAFFGQGTRLTVV.

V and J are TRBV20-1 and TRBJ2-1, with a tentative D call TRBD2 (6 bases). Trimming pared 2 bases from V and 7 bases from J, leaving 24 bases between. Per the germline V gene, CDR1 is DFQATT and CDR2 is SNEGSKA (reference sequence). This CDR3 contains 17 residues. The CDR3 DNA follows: TGCAGTGCTAGACTGTTTAGTGGGGCGGGGAGGTTGAATGAGCAGTTCTTC. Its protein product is CSARLFSGAGRLNEQFF.

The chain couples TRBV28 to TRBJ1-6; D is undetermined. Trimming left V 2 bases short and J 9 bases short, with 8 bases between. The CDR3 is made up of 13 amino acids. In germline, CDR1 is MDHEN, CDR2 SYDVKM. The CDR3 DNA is TGTGCCAGCAGTTTAGACTCAGGTTCACCCCTCCACTTT. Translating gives CASSLDSGSPLHF.

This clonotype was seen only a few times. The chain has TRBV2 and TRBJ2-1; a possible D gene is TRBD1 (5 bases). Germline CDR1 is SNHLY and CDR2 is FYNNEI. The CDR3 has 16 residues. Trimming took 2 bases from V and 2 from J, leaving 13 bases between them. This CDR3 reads CASSERDWGPYNEQFF. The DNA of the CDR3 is TGTGCCAGCAGTGAACGCGATTGGGGCCCCTACAATGAGCAGTTCTTC.

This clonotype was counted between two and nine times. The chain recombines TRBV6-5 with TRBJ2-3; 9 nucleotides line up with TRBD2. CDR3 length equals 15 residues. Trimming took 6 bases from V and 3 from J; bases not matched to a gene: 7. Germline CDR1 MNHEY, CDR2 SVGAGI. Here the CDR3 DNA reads TGTGCCAGCAGCTCAGCGGGAGGAGCGACAGATACGCAGTATTTT. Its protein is CASSSAGGATDTQYF.

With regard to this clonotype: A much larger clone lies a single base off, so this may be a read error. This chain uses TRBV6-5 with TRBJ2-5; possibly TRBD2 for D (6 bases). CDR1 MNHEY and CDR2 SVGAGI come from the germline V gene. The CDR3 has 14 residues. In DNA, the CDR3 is TGTGCCAGCAGTGACTCCCCAGGGACCGGGACTGAGTACTTC. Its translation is CASSDSPGTGTEYF.

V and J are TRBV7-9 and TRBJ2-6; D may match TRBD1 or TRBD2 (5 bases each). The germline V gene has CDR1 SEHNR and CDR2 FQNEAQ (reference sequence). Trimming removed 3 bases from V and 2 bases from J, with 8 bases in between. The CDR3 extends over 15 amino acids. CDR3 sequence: CASSLGDPGANVLTF. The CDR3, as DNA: TGTGCCAGCAGCTTGGGGGACCCTGGGGCCAACGTCCTGACTTTC. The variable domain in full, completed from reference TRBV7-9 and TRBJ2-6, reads DTGVSQNPRHKITKRGQNVTFRCDPISEHNRLYWYRQTLGQGPEFLTYFQNEAQLEKSRLLSDRFSAERPKGSFSTLEIQRTEQGDSAMYLCASSLGDPGANVLTFGAGSRLTVL.

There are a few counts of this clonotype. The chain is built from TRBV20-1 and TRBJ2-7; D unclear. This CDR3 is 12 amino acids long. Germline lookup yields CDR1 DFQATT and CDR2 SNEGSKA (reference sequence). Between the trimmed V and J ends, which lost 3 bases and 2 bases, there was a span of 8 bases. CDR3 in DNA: TGCAGTGCTAGGGCGGCAACCTACGAGCAGTACTTC. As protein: CSARAATYEQYF.

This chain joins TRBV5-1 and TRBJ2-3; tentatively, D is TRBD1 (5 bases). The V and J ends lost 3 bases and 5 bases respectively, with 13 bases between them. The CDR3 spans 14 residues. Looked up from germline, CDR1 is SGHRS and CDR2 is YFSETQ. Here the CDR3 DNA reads TGCGCCAGCAGCTCCCAACAGGTCGGAGATACGCAGTATTTT. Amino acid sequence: CASSSQQVGDTQYF.

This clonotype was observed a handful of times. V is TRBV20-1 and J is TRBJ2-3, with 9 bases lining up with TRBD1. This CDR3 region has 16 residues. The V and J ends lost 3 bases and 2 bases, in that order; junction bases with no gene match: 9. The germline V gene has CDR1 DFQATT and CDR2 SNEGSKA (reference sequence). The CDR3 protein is CSASAGQGLNTDTQYF. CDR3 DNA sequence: TGCAGTGCTAGCGCTGGACAGGGGCTAAACACAGATACGCAGTATTTT.

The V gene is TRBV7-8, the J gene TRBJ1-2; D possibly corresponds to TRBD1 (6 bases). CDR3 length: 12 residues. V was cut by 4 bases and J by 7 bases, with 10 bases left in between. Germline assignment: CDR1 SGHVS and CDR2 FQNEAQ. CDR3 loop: CASSSGVSGYTF. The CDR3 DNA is TGTGCCAGCAGCTCAGGGGTCTCTGGCTACACCTTC.

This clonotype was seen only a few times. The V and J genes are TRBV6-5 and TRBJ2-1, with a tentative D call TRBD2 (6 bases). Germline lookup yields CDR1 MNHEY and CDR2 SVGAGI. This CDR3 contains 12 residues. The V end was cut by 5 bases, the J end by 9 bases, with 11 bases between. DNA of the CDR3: TGTGCCAGCAGTATTTTCGGGGGTGAGCAGTTCTTC. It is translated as CASSIFGGEQFF.

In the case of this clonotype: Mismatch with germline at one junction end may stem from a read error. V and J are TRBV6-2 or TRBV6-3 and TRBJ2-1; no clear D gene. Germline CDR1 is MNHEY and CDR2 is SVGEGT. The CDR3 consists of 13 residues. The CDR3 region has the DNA TGTGCCAGCACTTACTCCAGCTACAATGAGCAGTTCTTC. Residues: CASTYSSYNEQFF.

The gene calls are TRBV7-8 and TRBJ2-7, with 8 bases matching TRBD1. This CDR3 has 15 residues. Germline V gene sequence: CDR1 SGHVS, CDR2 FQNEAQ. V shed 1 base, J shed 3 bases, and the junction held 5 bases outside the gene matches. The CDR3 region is CASSLGTGIGYEQYF. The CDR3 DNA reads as TGTGCCAGCAGCTTAGGGACAGGGATAGGCTACGAGCAGTACTTC.

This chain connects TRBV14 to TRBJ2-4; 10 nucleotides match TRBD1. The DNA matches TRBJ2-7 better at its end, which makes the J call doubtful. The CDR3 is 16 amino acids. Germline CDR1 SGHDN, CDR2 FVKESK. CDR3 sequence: CASSHTPGQGYYEQYF. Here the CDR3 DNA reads TGTGCCAGCAGTCATACACCGGGACAGGGGTACTACGAGCAGTACTTC.

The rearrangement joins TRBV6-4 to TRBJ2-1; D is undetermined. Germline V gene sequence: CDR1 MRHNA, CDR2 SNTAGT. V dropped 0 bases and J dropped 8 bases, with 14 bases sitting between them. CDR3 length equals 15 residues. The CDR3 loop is CASSDSRSAYDEQFF. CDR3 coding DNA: TGTGCCAGCAGTGACTCTCGGTCAGCGTACGATGAGCAGTTCTTC.

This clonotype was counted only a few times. This CDR3 reads CAISDPTSGGERNEQFF. In DNA form, the CDR3 reads TGTGCCATCAGTGACCCGACTAGCGGGGGGGAAAGGAATGAGCAGTTCTTC. This sequence joins TRBV10-3 and TRBJ2-1; 14 bases match TRBD2. The germline gives CDR1 ENHRY, CDR2 SYGVKD. The J segment lost 7 bases and the V segment lost 3 bases, leaving 8 bases of the junction unmatched. The CDR3 extends over 17 amino acids.

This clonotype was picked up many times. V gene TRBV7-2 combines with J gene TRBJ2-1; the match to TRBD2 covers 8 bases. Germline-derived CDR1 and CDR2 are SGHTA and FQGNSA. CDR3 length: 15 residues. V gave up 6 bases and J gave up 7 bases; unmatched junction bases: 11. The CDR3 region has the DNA TGTGCCAGCAGTTCAAGGGCTAGCGGGTGGAATGAGCAGTTCTTC. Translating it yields CASSSRASGWNEQFF.

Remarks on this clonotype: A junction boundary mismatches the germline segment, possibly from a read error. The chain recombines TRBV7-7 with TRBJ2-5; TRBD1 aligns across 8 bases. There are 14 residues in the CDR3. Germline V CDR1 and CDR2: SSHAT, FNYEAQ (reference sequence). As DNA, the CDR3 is TGTGCTAGCAGCTTTGGACAGGGCGGGGAGACCCAGTACTTC. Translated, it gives CASSFGQGGETQYF. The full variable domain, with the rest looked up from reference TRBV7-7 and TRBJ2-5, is GAGVSQSPRYKVTKRGQDVTLRCDPISSHATLYWYQQALGQGPEFLTYFNYEAQPDKSGLPSDRFSAERPEGSISTLTIQRTEQRDSAMYRCASSFGQGGETQYFGPGTRLLVL.

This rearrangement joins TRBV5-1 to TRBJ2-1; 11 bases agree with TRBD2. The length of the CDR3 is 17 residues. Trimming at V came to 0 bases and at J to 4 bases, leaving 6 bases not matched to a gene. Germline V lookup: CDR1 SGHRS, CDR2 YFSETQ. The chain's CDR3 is CASSLAVAGGRYNEQFF. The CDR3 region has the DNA TGCGCCAGCAGCTTGGCCGTAGCGGGAGGGAGATACAATGAGCAGTTCTTC. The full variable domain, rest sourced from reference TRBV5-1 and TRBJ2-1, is KAGVTQTPRYLIKTRGQQVTLSCSPISGHRSVSWYQQTPGQGLQFLFEYFSETQRNKGNFPGRFSGRQFSNSRSEMNVSTLELGDSALYLCASSLAVAGGRYNEQFFGPGTRLTVL.

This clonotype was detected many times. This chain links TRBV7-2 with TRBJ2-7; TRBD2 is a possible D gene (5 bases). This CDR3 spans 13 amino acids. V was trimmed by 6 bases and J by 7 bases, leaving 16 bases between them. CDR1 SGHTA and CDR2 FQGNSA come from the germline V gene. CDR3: CASSFTSSGEQYF. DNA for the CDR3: TGTGCCAGCAGTTTTACTAGTTCGGGTGAGCAGTACTTC.